The T cell receptor (beta chain) described here comes from a study of T cell clones after liver transplantation. The overall study: As an antigen-independent comparator, third-party-reactive TCRbeta sequences came from pre-transplant mixed lymphocyte reactions. Until 12-24 months post-transplant, subjects got standard immunosuppression and no induction.

The CDR3 contains 14 residues. Germline CDR1 MDHEN, CDR2 SYDVKM. V dropped 2 bases and J dropped 6; count of bases not matched to a gene: 6. Data came from immunoSEQ multiplex PCR; TCRdb stores just in-frame clones and leaves some out. The table shows 70,000 to 80,000 clones, with about 88% occurring only once. The clonotype originates from a human donor who received a liver transplant. The starting material was CD4+ T cells from blood, obtained before liver transplant. This sequence joins TRBV28 and TRBJ2-7, with 8 bases fitting TRBD2. CDR3: CASSLGAGAGEQYF. The CDR3 DNA is TGTGCCAGCAGTTTAGGAGCGGGAGCGGGCGAGCAGTACTTC.